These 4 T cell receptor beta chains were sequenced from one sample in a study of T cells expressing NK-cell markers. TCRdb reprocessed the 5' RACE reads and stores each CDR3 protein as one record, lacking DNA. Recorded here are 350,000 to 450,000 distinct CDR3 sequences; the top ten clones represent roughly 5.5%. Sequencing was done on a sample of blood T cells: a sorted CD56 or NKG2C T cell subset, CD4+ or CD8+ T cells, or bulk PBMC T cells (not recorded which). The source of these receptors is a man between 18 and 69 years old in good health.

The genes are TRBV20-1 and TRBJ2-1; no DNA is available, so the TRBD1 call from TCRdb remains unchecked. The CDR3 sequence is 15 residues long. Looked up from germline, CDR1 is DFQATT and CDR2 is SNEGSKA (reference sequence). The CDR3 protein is CSARHGGGTSNEQFF.

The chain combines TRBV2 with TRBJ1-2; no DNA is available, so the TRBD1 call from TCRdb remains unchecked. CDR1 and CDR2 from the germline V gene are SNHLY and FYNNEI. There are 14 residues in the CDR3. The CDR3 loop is CASTGDRVFGGYTF.

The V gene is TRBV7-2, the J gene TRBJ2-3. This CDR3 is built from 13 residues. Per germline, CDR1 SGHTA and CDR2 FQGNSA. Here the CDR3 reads CASSLAELAAQYF.

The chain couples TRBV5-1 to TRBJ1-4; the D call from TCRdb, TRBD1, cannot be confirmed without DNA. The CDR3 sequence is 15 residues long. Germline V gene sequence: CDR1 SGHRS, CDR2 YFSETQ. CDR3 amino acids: CASSSRTGLTEKLFF.